One and the same sample provided the 28 T cell receptor beta chains below, sequenced in a study of T cell responses to AZD1222 COVID-19 vaccine (dated by TCRdb to the early 2020s). The meaning of the sample's time point label: about 28 days (+/-7) after the second vaccine dose. The library came from the immunoSEQ multiplex PCR assay. TCRdb retrieved this table from immuneACCESS and kept in-frame rearrangements only. Not all clones are present; in checked studies, unresolved V genes account for under half, and no reason is known for the remainder. The sample table holds 150,000 to 200,000 clones, of which roughly 94% were seen once. The ten largest clonotypes hold 4% to 5.5% of the sample. The sequences come from peripheral blood, collected 28 days after the second AZD1222 dose. The receptors were sampled from an adult who received the AZD1222 COVID-19 vaccine.

The V and J genes are TRBV25-1 and TRBJ1-1, with 9 bases lining up with TRBD1. CDR3 length equals 14 residues. CDR1 and CDR2 (germline): MGHDK, SYGVNS. With V trimmed by 4 bases and J by 6 bases, 6 bases remained unmatched. The CDR3 loop is CASSAGQGNAEAFF. In DNA, the CDR3 is TGTGCCAGCAGTGCGGGACAGGGTAACGCTGAAGCTTTCTTT.

J is TRBJ2-7 and V is TRBV12-2; the D call in the table, TRBD2, was not verified against the DNA. TRBV12-2 is given as a pseudogene. The length of the CDR3 is 16 residues. The CDR3 loop reads CASRFGLEGPTYEQYF. CDR3 nucleotides: TGTGCAAGTCGCTTCGGCCTGGAGGGCCCCACCTACGAGCAGTACTTC.

This chain connects TRBV4-2 to TRBJ1-2, with TRBD1 identical over 8 bases. The germline V gene has CDR1 LGHNA and CDR2 YNFKEQ. The CDR3 consists of 15 residues. The V and J ends lost 10 bases and 7 bases, in that order; junction bases with no gene match: 17. The CDR3 reads CATLGPGQGLLGYTF. Here the CDR3 DNA reads TGTGCCACTCTGGGCCCTGGACAGGGCCTTCTTGGCTACACCTTC.

The chain joins TRBV27 to TRBJ1-5; D might be TRBD1 (6 bases). The CDR3 sequence is 14 residues long. V was cut by 3 bases and J by 4 bases, with 10 bases left in between. Germline-derived CDR1 and CDR2 are MNHEY and SMNVEV (reference sequence). CDR3 in DNA: TGTGCCAGCAGTTTTCTTGGACAGAATCAGCCCCAGCATTTT. Its protein is CASSFLGQNQPQHF.

The chain employs TRBV3-1 (or the pseudogene TRBV3-2) and TRBJ1-4, with D unresolved. Germline V gene lookup returns CDR1 LGHDT and CDR2 YNNKEL (reference sequence). This CDR3 region has 21 residues. Deletions cut 0 bases from V and 4 bases from J, with 27 bases between. The CDR3 protein is CASSQEVLPPGLTYFNEKLFF. CDR3 DNA: TGTGCCAGCAGCCAAGAGGTGCTGCCCCCGGGTCTAACCTACTTTAATGAAAAACTGTTTTTT.

The V call is TRBV6-5, the J call TRBJ1-6; TRBD1 matches 8 bases. The CDR3 length is 15 residues. J gave up 8 bases and V 2 bases, and 5 bases lay outside the gene matches. Germline V gene sequence: CDR1 MNHEY, CDR2 SVGAGI. CDR3 sequence: CASSYTTGEDSPLHF. CDR3 coding DNA: TGTGCCAGCAGTTACACGACAGGGGAAGATTCACCCCTCCACTTT.

The chain recombines TRBV5-1 with TRBJ1-1; D remains ambiguous. This CDR3 has 11 amino acids. Germline V gives CDR1 SGHRS, CDR2 YFSETQ. Trimming cost V 5 bases and J 6 bases, with 8 bases left between them. The CDR3: CASRVGSEAFF. DNA for the CDR3: TGCGCCAGCAGAGTTGGGTCTGAAGCTTTCTTT.

The chain couples TRBV29-1 to TRBJ2-4, with 13 bases aligning to TRBD2. This CDR3 is built from 14 residues. The V and J ends lost 7 bases and 7 bases, in that order; junction bases with no gene match: 7. Germline assignment: CDR1 SQVTM and CDR2 ANQGSEA. CDR3 DNA sequence: TGCAGCGCCAAGGGGACTAGCGGGACCAACATTCAGTACTTC. Protein product: CSAKGTSGTNIQYF.

The J gene is TRBJ1-6, the V gene TRBV15, with D possibly being TRBD1 (5 bases). CDR3 length: 14 residues. Deletions cut 0 bases from V and 9 bases from J, with 9 bases between. Germline V gene sequence: CDR1 LNHNV, CDR2 YYDKDF (reference sequence). The CDR3 DNA follows: TGTGCCACCAGCAGAGATCCGGGGGTTTCACCCCTCCACTTT. Translated, it gives CATSRDPGVSPLHF.

The chain recombines TRBV7-9 with TRBJ2-1; D gene unclear. CDR1 is SEHNR and CDR2 is FQNEAQ in the germline V gene (reference sequence). The ends were cut back, 4 bases at V and 12 bases at J, with 13 bases in the middle. The CDR3 runs to 12 residues. CDR3 nucleotides: TGTGCCAGCAGCTCAGAGGCGTCTCGGCAGTTCTTC. Protein: CASSSEASRQFF. Filled out from reference TRBV7-9 and TRBJ2-1, the complete variable domain reads DTGVSQNPRHKITKRGQNVTFRCDPISEHNRLYWYRQTLGQGPEFLTYFQNEAQLEKSRLLSDRFSAERPKGSFSTLEIQRTEQGDSAMYLCASSSEASRQFFGPGTRLTVL.

V and J are TRBV5-1 and TRBJ2-7, with D tentatively TRBD2 (5 bases). The V and J ends lost 4 bases and 0 bases respectively, with 14 bases between them. In germline, CDR1 is SGHRS, CDR2 YFSETQ. The CDR3 is 15 amino acids. The CDR3 nucleotides are TGCGCCAGCAGCCCCGCCGGGATTCCCTCCTACGAGCAGTACTTC. Encoded protein: CASSPAGIPSYEQYF.

CDR3 in amino acids: CASSPPRQLNTEAFF. In nucleotides, the CDR3 is TGTGCCAGCAGTCCCCCCCGACAGCTAAACACTGAAGCTTTCTTT. The V gene is TRBV6-5, the J gene TRBJ1-1; D perhaps matches TRBD1 (5 bases). Germline V gives CDR1 MNHEY, CDR2 SVGAGI. V lost 5 bases, J lost 2 bases, and 15 bases lay in between. The CDR3 runs to 15 residues.

V and J are TRBV2 and TRBJ1-1; D uncertain. This CDR3 has 13 amino acids. Germline CDR1 and CDR2: SNHLY and FYNNEI. V lost 3 bases, J lost 3 bases, and 8 bases lay in between. In nucleotides, the CDR3 is TGTGCCAGCAGTGAGGAATTGGACACTGAAGCTTTCTTT. Residues: CASSEELDTEAFF.

The chain uses TRBV10-3 and TRBJ2-7; D is unclear. The germline V and J ends were trimmed by 10 bases and 6 bases, with 13 bases remaining between them. The CDR3 extends over 11 amino acids. Germline values: CDR1 ENHRY, CDR2 SYGVKD. The CDR3 coding sequence is TGTGCCAGCAGAGAGTATGGCGAGCAGTACTTC. This translates into CASREYGEQYF.

The J gene is TRBJ1-2, the V gene TRBV24-1, with a tentative D call TRBD1 (5 bases). The germline V gene encodes CDR1 KGHDR and CDR2 SFDVKD. The CDR3 covers 14 residues. V was clipped by 6 bases and J by 8 bases, with 18 bases between them. This chain's CDR3 is CATSCLQAGWGYTF. CDR3 DNA: TGTGCCACCAGTTGTTTACAGGCGGGGTGGGGCTACACCTTC.

The chain is built from TRBV7-8 and TRBJ2-1; TRBD2 aligns across 8 bases. There are 17 residues in the CDR3. V trimming: 1 base; J trimming: 4 bases; junction bases outside the gene matches: 9. In germline, CDR1 is SGHVS, CDR2 FQNEAQ. The CDR3 region is CASSLGAPGGPYNEQFF. In DNA form, the CDR3 reads TGTGCCAGCAGCTTAGGGGCCCCGGGAGGGCCATACAATGAGCAGTTCTTC.

The chain employs TRBV5-1 and TRBJ2-1; TRBD2 is a possible D gene (6 bases). Germline lookup yields CDR1 SGHRS and CDR2 YFSETQ. Trimming cost V 4 bases and J 9 bases, with 17 bases left between them. There are 14 residues in the CDR3. The CDR3 DNA reads TGCGCCAGCAGCCCGGCGGGGCACGGACCTGAGCAGTTCTTC. Translating it yields CASSPAGHGPEQFF.

The chain recombines TRBV7-2 with TRBJ2-1; 9 positions match TRBD2. CDR1 SGHTA and CDR2 FQGNSA come from the germline V gene. This CDR3 is 16 amino acids long. The ends lost 1 base at V and 2 bases at J; junction bases unmatched: 3. CDR3 DNA: TGTGCCAGCAGCTTAGGACTAGCGGTCCCCTACAATGAGCAGTTCTTC. The encoded protein is CASSLGLAVPYNEQFF.

The chain combines TRBV28 with TRBJ2-7, with 14 nucleotides matching TRBD2. Germline CDR1 MDHEN, CDR2 SYDVKM. The junction had 10 bases not matched to a gene; V was cut back by 5 bases and J by 4 bases. The length of the CDR3 is 17 residues. CDR3 nucleotide sequence: TGTGCCAGCAGTCGTTCTCGACTAGCGGGAGGGCCGTACGAGCAGTACTTC. This codes for CASSRSRLAGGPYEQYF.

The chain recombines TRBV30 with TRBJ2-5; D call uncertain. The CDR3 totals 11 residues. From germline, CDR1 is GTSNPN and CDR2 SVGIG (reference sequence). The V end lost 0 bases, the J end lost 4 bases, and 3 bases lay between the germline ends. CDR3 nucleotides: TGTGCCTGGAGTGTTCGAGAGACCCAGTACTTC. Residues: CAWSVRETQYF.

V gene TRBV5-5 combines with J gene TRBJ2-1, with 7 nucleotides matching TRBD1. J lost 3 bases, V lost 3 bases, and 3 bases had no gene match. Germline assignment: CDR1 SGHKS and CDR2 YYEKEE (reference sequence). The CDR3 length is 14 residues. The CDR3 DNA reads TGTGCCAGCAGCTCACAGGGGAGCTACAATGAGCAGTTCTTC. This gives the protein CASSSQGSYNEQFF.

The chain combines TRBV6-5 with TRBJ1-3; D gene ambiguous. CDR3 length: 13 amino acids. Germline V gene lookup returns CDR1 MNHEY and CDR2 SVGAGI. The ends were cut back, 8 bases at V and 0 bases at J, with 8 bases in the middle. In nucleotides, the CDR3 is TGTGCCAGCGGGCAGAGCTCTGGAAACACCATATATTTT. Its translation: CASGQSSGNTIYF.

The chain is built from TRBV4-2 and TRBJ2-4, with D uncertain. Germline V gives CDR1 LGHNA, CDR2 YNFKEQ. The CDR3 runs 11 residues. Trimming shortened V by 1 base and J by 13 bases, and 8 bases separated the two germline ends. CDR3 protein: CASSQVGVQYF. The CDR3 DNA is TGTGCCAGCAGCCAAGTTGGGGTGCAGTACTTC.

The chain links TRBV11-2 to TRBJ1-2, with D unclear. V was clipped by 7 bases and J by 3 bases, with 12 bases between them. Germline V CDR1 and CDR2: SGHAT, FQNNGV. This CDR3 is 13 amino acids long. The DNA of the CDR3 is TGTGCCAGCAAATCTTCTCACTACTATGGCTACACCTTC. Protein sequence: CASKSSHYYGYTF.

The chain combines TRBV25-1 with TRBJ2-3; D might be TRBD1 (7 bases). This CDR3 spans 14 amino acids. CDR1 MGHDK and CDR2 SYGVNS come from the germline V gene. V lost 4 bases and J lost 5, with 13 bases in between. CDR3 sequence: CASSGQGGLDTQYF. The CDR3 DNA reads TGTGCCAGCAGTGGACAGGGAGGATTAGATACGCAGTATTTT.

The gene calls are TRBV4-1 and TRBJ1-2; D not certain. Germline V gives CDR1 MGHRA, CDR2 YSYEKL. The CDR3 contains 14 residues. V gave up 0 bases and J gave up 10 bases, with 15 bases separating them. In DNA, the CDR3 is TGCGCCAGCAGCCAAGATCCGGCCTCCGGGGACTACACCTTC. It codes for CASSQDPASGDYTF.

The V gene is TRBV11-2, the J gene TRBJ2-3; TRBD2 aligns across 11 bases. This CDR3 is built from 15 residues. Trimming cost V 5 bases and J 5 bases; bases outside gene matches: 6. The V gene's germline CDR1 is SGHAT and CDR2 FQNNGV. Here the CDR3 reads CASSTMGLAVDTQYF. For the CDR3, the DNA is TGTGCCAGCAGCACCATGGGACTAGCGGTAGATACGCAGTATTTT.

J is TRBJ1-6 and V is TRBV28, with D uncertain. The germline gives CDR1 MDHEN, CDR2 SYDVKM. This CDR3 spans 15 amino acids. V was trimmed by 4 bases and J by 5 bases, leaving 12 bases between them. In DNA form, the CDR3 reads TGTGCCAGCAGTTCAGCGGACCTCAATAATTCACCCCTCCACTTT. It encodes CASSSADLNNSPLHF.